This T cell receptor beta chain is from a study of cytomegalovirus exposure and HLA in healthy donors. Study outcomes and limitations: More clonal expansion characterized HLA-associated TCR beta chains than equally common others in a later analysis. Some segments of the V type, notably TRBV6-2 and TRBV6-3, were excluded as indistinguishable.

The PCR employed 60 Vbeta primers together with 13 Jbeta primers. Clones were read by immunoSEQ multiplex PCR, and TCRdb kept only the in-frame ones, dropping some. This table has roughly 120,000 clones, over 65% appearing once. Germline values: CDR1 LNHDA, CDR2 SQIVND (reference sequence). The CDR3 loop spans 14 amino acids. V was clipped by 4 bases and J by 3 bases; unmatched bases: 4. This clone was counted a single time. Antigen unknown. Sequencing was carried out using PBMCs. The sequence derives from a woman in her late teens or twenties in good health and CMV-seronegative. The chain uses TRBV19 and TRBJ2-5, with 8 positions matching TRBD1. CDR3: CASSTTGVEETQYF. CDR3 coding DNA: TGTGCCAGTAGTACGACAGGGGTGGAAGAGACCCAGTACTTC.